One sample yielded the 7 T cell receptor beta chains listed below, sequenced in a study of response to subunit inactivated influenza vaccine. From the RT-PCR reads, TCRdb called clonotypes with MiXCR, one entry per CDR3 protein. Among fewer than 750,000 distinct CDR3 sequences, 12% to 15% were seen once, and the ten largest hold over 8.5%. The sequences come from PBMCs from blood, collected 11 to 12 days after vaccination. Receptors originate from a man over 45 who received an inactivated influenza vaccine.

This clonotype was observed many times. The chain employs TRBV11-2 and TRBJ2-3; possible D gene TRBD2, 7 bases. Germline V gene sequence: CDR1 SGHAT, CDR2 FQNNGV. V was shortened by 3 bases and J by 1 base, with 11 bases between the two germline ends. The CDR3 spans 15 residues. The CDR3 reads CASSLGGGRTDTQYF. CDR3 nucleotides: TGTGCCAGCAGCTTGGGGGGGGGGCGCACAGATACGCAGTATTTT.

The rearrangement joins TRBV14 to TRBJ2-3, with D perhaps assigned TRBD1 or TRBD2 (6 bases each). The ends were cut back, 8 bases at V and 5 bases at J, with 17 bases in the middle. This CDR3 region has 14 residues. Per germline, CDR1 SGHDN and CDR2 FVKESK. The CDR3 coding sequence is TGTGCCAGCCGGGGCGTGGAGGGGGGAGATACGCAGTATTTT. Translating it yields CASRGVEGGDTQYF.

This sequence joins TRBV18 and TRBJ1-1, with D possibly TRBD1 on 6 matching bases. The CDR3 is made up of 14 amino acids. Looked up from germline, CDR1 is KGHSH and CDR2 is LQKENI. Trimming took 5 bases from V and 8 from J, leaving 18 bases between them. CDR3 region: CASSTIQGYSEAFF. CDR3 coding DNA: TGTGCCAGCTCAACCATACAGGGTTACTCCGAAGCTTTCTTT.

The table lists this clonotype with many counts. The chain's CDR3 is CASSTAGITSKQYF. The CDR3 nucleotides are TGTGCCAGCAGCACAGCGGGGATTACGTCCAAGCAGTACTTC. The chain is built from TRBV28 and TRBJ2-7; TRBD2 matches at 7 bases. This CDR3 has 14 amino acids. Losses at the gene ends were 6 bases for V and 8 bases for J; bases not matched to a gene: 13. Germline V gene lookup returns CDR1 MDHEN and CDR2 SYDVKM.

In its sample, this clonotype was seen a few times. The chain employs TRBV7-2 and TRBJ2-3; 15 positions agree with TRBD2. In germline, CDR1 is SGHTA, CDR2 FQGNSA. The trim removed 8 bases at V and 4 bases at J, leaving 4 bases unmatched. The CDR3 is 15 amino acids. The DNA for the CDR3 is TGTGCCAGCGGACTAGCGGGAGGGTTGGCAGATACGCAGTATTTT. It translates to CASGLAGGLADTQYF.

The rearrangement uses TRBV5-1 and TRBJ1-6, with D tentatively TRBD1 (6 bases). CDR1 is SGHRS and CDR2 is YFSETQ in the germline V gene. The V and J ends lost 0 bases and 9 bases respectively, with 16 bases between them. CDR3 length: 16 amino acids. The CDR3 coding sequence is TGCGCCAGCAGCTTGGCCGGGACACTGAGTGGTTCACCCCTCCACTTT. Its protein is CASSLAGTLSGSPLHF.

This chain joins TRBV7-9 and TRBJ2-3; 7 positions match TRBD1. The CDR3 is 15 amino acids. Germline V CDR1 and CDR2: SEHNR, FQNEAQ (reference sequence). With V trimmed by 5 bases and J by 4 bases, 9 bases remained unmatched. The CDR3 DNA sequence: TGTGCCAGCAGCCTGGGGCTAGGGGGCCCAGATACGCAGTATTTT. It specifies CASSLGLGGPDTQYF. The full variable domain, with the rest looked up from reference TRBV7-9 and TRBJ2-3, is DTGVSQNPRHKITKRGQNVTFRCDPISEHNRLYWYRQTLGQGPEFLTYFQNEAQLEKSRLLSDRFSAERPKGSFSTLEIQRTEQGDSAMYLCASSLGLGGPDTQYFGPGTRLTVL.